This T cell receptor (beta chain) stems from a study of CD8+CD57+ T cells in acquired aplastic anemia. Study background: Sorted cells (CD4+ and CD8+) yielded DNA amounts that averaged roughly 3.2 ug.

The CDR3 runs to 14 residues. The ends were cut back, 5 bases at V and 0 bases at J, with 11 bases in the middle. Looked up from germline, CDR1 is SEHNR and CDR2 is FQNEAQ (reference sequence). A word on this clonotype: The antigen is not known.

Whole-study findings and limits: Patients and controls turned out to have approximately 29 CD8+ CDR3 sequences in common.

All patients picked for sequencing had shown, by flow cytometry, an expansion of CD8+CD57+ cells. Among the patients, none had received any therapy at the time of blood sampling. Researchers used genomic DNA as the template to profile TCR beta VDJ and CDR3. TCRdb reprocessed the reads via MiXCR and lists one record per CDR3 protein. The sample records about 180,000 distinct CDR3 sequences, roughly three fifths being singletons. The sequenced material came from sorted CD4+, CD8+, or CD8+CD57+ T cells (not recorded which) from PBMCs. The TCR comes from a human donor with aplastic anemia. The genes are TRBV7-9 and TRBJ2-7; D unresolved. The CDR3 reads CASSPLDGSYEQYF. The CDR3 DNA follows: TGTGCCAGCAGCCCTCTGGACGGCTCCTACGAGCAGTACTTC.